Each of the 6 T cell receptor beta chains below was sequenced from the same sample in a study of blood T cell repertoires in COVID-19. Assay used: immunoSEQ multiplex PCR; TCRdb lists only in-frame clones, some missing. Among approximately 50,000 clones listed, more than 75% were seen once. Sequenced input: peripheral blood. Every receptor here comes from a human donor in a cohort sampled during active COVID-19.

This rearrangement joins TRBV25-1 to TRBJ1-4; TRBD1 might be the D (5 bases). The CDR3 extends over 15 amino acids. The germline CDR1 and CDR2 sequences are MGHDK and SYGVNS. V gave up 3 bases and J gave up 3 bases, with 11 bases separating them. The CDR3 spells CASSDPPGANEKLFF. Written as DNA, the CDR3 is TGTGCCAGCAGTGACCCGCCGGGGGCTAATGAAAAACTGTTTTTT. Full variable domain (rest looked up from reference TRBV25-1 and TRBJ1-4): EADIYQTPRYLVIGTGKKITLECSQTMGHDKMYWYQQDPGMELHLIHYSYGVNSTEKGDLSSESTVSRIRTEHFPLTLESARPSHTSQYLCASSDPPGANEKLFFGSGTQLSVL.

V is TRBV5-1 and J is TRBJ1-2; no clear D. Germline values: CDR1 SGHRS, CDR2 YFSETQ. The V gene lost 0 bases and the J gene lost 6 bases, with 9 bases spanning the gap. The CDR3 loop spans 13 amino acids. The chain's CDR3 is CASSLDSRDGYTF. The CDR3 DNA is TGCGCCAGCAGCTTGGACTCCCGGGATGGCTACACCTTC.

This rearrangement joins TRBV30 to TRBJ1-6; 9 nucleotides agree with TRBD1. CDR3 size: 14 residues. V shed 5 bases, J shed 9 bases, and the junction held 8 bases outside the gene matches. Germline V CDR1 and CDR2: GTSNPN, SVGIG (reference sequence). DNA of the CDR3: TGTGCCTGGGTGGGACAGGGAAGGGGTTCACCCCTCCACTTT. Protein product: CAWVGQGRGSPLHF.

The rearrangement links TRBV6-5 to TRBJ2-1; 8 bases fit TRBD2. The CDR3 extends over 14 amino acids. The germline CDR1 and CDR2 sequences are MNHEY and SVGAGI. The junction had 15 bases not matched to a gene; V was cut back by 10 bases and J by 10 bases. CDR3 sequence (DNA): TGTGCCACCAGGATTCCGGGACTAGTAGGCGAGCAGTTCTTC. Its protein product is CATRIPGLVGEQFF.

This sequence joins TRBV11-3 and TRBJ1-1; TRBD1 matches at 7 bases. Germline CDR1 is SGHNT and CDR2 is YENEEA. CDR3 length equals 13 residues. With V trimmed by 6 bases and J by 3 bases, 4 bases remained unmatched. The CDR3 is CASSRTGDTEAFF. The CDR3 DNA reads as TGTGCCAGCAGTCGGACAGGAGACACTGAAGCTTTCTTT.

This clone was found a few times. The chain uses TRBV19 and TRBJ1-5; maybe TRBD1 (5 bases). Germline V CDR1 and CDR2: LNHDA, SQIVND (reference sequence). V lost 0 bases and J lost 6, with 12 bases in between. This CDR3 has 15 amino acids. CDR3 nucleotide sequence: TGTGCCAGTAGTATAGAACAGGCAGGACGTCAGCCCCAGCATTTT. It yields the protein CASSIEQAGRQPQHF.